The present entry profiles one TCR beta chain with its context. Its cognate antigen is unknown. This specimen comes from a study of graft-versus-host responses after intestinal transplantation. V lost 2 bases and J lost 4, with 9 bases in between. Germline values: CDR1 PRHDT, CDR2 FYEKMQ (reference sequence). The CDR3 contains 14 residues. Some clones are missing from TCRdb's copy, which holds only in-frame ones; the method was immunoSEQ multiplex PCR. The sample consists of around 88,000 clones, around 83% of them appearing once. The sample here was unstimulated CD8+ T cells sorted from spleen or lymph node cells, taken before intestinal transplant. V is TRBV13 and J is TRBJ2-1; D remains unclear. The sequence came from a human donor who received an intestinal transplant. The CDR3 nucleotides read TGTGCCAGCAGCTTATCCTCGGCGTACAATGAGCAGTTCTTC. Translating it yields CASSLSSAYNEQFF. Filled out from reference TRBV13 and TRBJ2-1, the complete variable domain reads AAGVIQSPRHLIKEKRETATLKCYPIPRHDTVYWYQQGPGQDPQFLISFYEKMQSDKGSIPDRFSAQQFSDYHSELNMSSLELGDSALYFCASSLSSAYNEQFFGPGTRLTVL.